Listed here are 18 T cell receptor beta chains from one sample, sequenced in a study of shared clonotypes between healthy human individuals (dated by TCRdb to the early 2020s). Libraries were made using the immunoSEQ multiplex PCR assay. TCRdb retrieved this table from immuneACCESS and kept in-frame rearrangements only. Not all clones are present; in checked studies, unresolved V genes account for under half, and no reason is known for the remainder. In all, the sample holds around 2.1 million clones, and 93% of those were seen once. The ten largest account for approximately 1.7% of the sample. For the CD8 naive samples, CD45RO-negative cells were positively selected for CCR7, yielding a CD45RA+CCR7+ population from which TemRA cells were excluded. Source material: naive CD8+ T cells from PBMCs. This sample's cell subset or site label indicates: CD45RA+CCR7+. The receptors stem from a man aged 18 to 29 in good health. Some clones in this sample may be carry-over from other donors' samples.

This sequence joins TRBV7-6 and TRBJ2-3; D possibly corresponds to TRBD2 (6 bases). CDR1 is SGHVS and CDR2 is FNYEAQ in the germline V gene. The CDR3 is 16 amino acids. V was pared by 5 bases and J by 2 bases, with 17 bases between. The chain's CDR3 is CASSPRGAGITDTQYF. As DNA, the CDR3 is TGTGCCAGCAGCCCCCGTGGGGCGGGGATCACAGATACGCAGTATTTT.

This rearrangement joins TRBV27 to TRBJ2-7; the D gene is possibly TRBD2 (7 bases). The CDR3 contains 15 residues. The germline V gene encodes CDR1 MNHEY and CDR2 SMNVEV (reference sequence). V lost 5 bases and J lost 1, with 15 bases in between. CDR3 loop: CASSERGGQSYEQYF. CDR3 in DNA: TGTGCCAGCAGTGAGAGGGGGGGGCAATCCTACGAGCAGTACTTC.

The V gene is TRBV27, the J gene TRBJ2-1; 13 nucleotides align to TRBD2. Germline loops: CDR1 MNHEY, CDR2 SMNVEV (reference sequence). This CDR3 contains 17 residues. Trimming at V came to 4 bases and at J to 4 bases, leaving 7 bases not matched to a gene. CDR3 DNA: TGTGCCAGCAGTTCGACCGGGACTAGCGGGATGTACAATGAGCAGTTCTTC. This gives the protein CASSSTGTSGMYNEQFF.

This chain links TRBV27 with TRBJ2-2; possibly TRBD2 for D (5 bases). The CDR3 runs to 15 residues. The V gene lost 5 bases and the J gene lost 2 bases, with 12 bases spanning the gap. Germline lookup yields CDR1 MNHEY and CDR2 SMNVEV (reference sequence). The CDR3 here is CASSILLGNTGELFF. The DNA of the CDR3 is TGTGCCAGCAGTATCCTACTAGGAAACACCGGGGAGCTGTTTTTT.

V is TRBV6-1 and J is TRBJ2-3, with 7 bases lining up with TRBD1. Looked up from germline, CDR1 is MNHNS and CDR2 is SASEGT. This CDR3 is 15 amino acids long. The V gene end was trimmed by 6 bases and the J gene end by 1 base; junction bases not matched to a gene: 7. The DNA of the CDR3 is TGTGCCAGCAGGCCATACAGGGGCGGCACAGATACGCAGTATTTT. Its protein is CASRPYRGGTDTQYF.

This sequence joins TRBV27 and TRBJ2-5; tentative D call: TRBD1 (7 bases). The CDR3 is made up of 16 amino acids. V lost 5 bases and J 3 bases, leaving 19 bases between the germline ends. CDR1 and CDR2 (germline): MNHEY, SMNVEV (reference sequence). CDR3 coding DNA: TGTGCCAGCAGTCCACTCAGGGGGGCTAGGGAAGAGACCCAGTACTTC. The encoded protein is CASSPLRGAREETQYF.

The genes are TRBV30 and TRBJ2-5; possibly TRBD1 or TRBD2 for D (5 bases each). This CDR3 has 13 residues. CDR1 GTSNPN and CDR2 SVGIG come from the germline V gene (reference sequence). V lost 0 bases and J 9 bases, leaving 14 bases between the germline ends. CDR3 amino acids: CAWSVEAMGAQYF. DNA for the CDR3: TGTGCCTGGAGTGTCGAGGCTATGGGGGCCCAGTACTTC.

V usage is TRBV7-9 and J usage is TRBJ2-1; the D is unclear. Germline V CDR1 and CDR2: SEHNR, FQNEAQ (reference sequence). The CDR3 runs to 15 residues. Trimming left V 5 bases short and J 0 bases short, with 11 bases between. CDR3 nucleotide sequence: TGTGCCAGCAGCGGGTCGGCGCTCTCCTACAATGAGCAGTTCTTC. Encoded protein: CASSGSALSYNEQFF.

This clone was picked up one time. The CDR3 protein is CASSSLAGGRDFLETQYF. The CDR3 DNA reads TGTGCCAGCAGCTCCTTAGCAGGCGGGAGAGACTTTTTGGAGACCCAGTACTTC. V usage is TRBV7-9 and J usage is TRBJ2-5; 7 positions agree with TRBD2. J lost 5 bases, V lost 4 bases, and 19 bases had no gene match. There are 18 residues in the CDR3. CDR1 is SEHNR and CDR2 is FQNEAQ in the germline V gene (reference sequence).

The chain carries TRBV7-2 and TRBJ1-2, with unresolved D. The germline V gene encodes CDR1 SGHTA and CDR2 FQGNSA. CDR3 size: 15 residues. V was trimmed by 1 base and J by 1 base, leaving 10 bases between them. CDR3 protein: CASSLDGNLNYGYTF. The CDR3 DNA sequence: TGTGCCAGCAGCTTAGACGGGAATCTTAACTATGGCTACACCTTC. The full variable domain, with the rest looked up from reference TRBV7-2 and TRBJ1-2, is GAGVSQSPSNKVTEKGKDVELRCDPISGHTALYWYRQSLGQGLEFLIYFQGNSAPDKSGLPSDRFSAERTGGSVSTLTIQRTQQEDSAVYLCASSLDGNLNYGYTFGSGTRLTVV.

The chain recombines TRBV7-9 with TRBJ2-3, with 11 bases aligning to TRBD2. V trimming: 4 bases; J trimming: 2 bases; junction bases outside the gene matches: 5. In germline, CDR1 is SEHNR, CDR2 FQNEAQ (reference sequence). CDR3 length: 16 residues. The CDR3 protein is CASSSLTSGTTDTQYF. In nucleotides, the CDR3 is TGTGCCAGCAGCTCCCTGACTAGCGGGACCACAGATACGCAGTATTTT.

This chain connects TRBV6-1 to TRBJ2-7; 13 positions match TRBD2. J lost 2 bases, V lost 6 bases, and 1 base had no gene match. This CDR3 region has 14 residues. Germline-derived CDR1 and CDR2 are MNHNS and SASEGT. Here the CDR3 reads CASRGLAGPYEQYF. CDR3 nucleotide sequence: TGTGCCAGCAGGGGACTAGCGGGACCCTACGAGCAGTACTTC.

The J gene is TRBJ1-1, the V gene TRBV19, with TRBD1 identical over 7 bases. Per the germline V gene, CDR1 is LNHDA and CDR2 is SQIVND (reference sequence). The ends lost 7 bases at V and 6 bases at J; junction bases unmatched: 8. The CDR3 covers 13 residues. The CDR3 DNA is TGTGCCAGTATTAACAGGGGATTGGCTGAAGCTTTCTTT. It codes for CASINRGLAEAFF.

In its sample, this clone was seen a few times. CDR3 residues: CASGKTQVPGGNTIYF. CDR3 sequence (DNA): TGTGCCAGCGGGAAGACACAGGTTCCGGGGGGAAACACCATATATTTT. The genes are TRBV2 and TRBJ1-3; D might be TRBD1 (5 bases). Trimming left V 8 bases short and J 4 bases short, with 21 bases between. This CDR3 is built from 16 residues. Germline CDR1 and CDR2: SNHLY and FYNNEI.

The CDR3 protein is CASSLSGYRGEQYF. CDR3 nucleotides: TGCGCCAGCAGCTTGTCAGGCTATCGGGGCGAGCAGTACTTC. The genes are TRBV5-1 and TRBJ2-7, with a possible D match to TRBD2 (5 bases). The V gene's germline CDR1 is SGHRS and CDR2 YFSETQ. Trimming removed 1 base from V and 6 bases from J, with 14 bases in between. The length of the CDR3 is 14 residues.

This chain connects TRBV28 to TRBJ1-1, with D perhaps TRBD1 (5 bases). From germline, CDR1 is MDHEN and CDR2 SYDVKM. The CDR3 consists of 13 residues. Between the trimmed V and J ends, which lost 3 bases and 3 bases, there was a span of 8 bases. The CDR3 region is CASSFSRDTEAFF. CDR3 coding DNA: TGTGCCAGCAGTTTTAGCAGGGACACTGAAGCTTTCTTT.

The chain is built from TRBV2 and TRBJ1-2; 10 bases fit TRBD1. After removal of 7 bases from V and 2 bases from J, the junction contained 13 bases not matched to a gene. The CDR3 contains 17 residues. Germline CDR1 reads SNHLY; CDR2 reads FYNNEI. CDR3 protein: CASTTPSGTGENYGYTF. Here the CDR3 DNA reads TGTGCCAGCACTACACCTTCCGGGACAGGGGAGAACTATGGCTACACCTTC.

CDR3 amino acids: CASSYRDTSQETQYF. CDR3 nucleotide sequence: TGTGCCAGCAGTTACCGGGACACGTCGCAAGAGACCCAGTACTTC. The rearrangement links TRBV28 to TRBJ2-5; a possible D gene is TRBD1 (6 bases). The germline V and J ends were trimmed by 4 bases and 2 bases, with 14 bases remaining between them. Germline V lookup: CDR1 MDHEN, CDR2 SYDVKM. The CDR3 totals 15 residues.